A single sample is the source of the 19 T cell receptor beta chains below, sequenced in a study of chemoradiotherapy in HPV16-positive cancers. Using immunoSEQ multiplex PCR, the repertoire was profiled, and TCRdb retains in-frame clones only, with some absent. The table has 850 to 900 clones, 89% seen once. Specimen: tumor tissue, collected from a patient who underwent chemoradiotherapy. These receptor sequences come from a human donor with HPV-associated anogenital cancer.

The chain joins TRBV21-1 to TRBJ1-1. TRBV21-1 corresponds to a pseudogene. This CDR3 spans 16 amino acids. CDR3 nucleotide sequence: TGTGCCAGCAGCAAATGTGCCTCGAGGGGTGGGACTGAAGCTTTCTTT. Amino acids: CASSKCASRGGTEAFF.

The rearrangement links TRBV6-5 to TRBJ1-2; 7 nucleotides align to TRBD1. The CDR3 has 16 residues. V was clipped by 0 bases and J by 3 bases; unmatched bases: 7. Germline CDR1 and CDR2: MNHEY and SVGAGI. The chain's CDR3 is CASSYSLTGQYYGYTF. In DNA, the CDR3 is TGTGCCAGCAGTTACTCACTCACGGGACAGTACTATGGCTACACCTTC.

The V gene is TRBV19, the J gene TRBJ2-2; TRBD1 aligns across 9 bases. Germline assignment: CDR1 LNHDA and CDR2 SQIVND (reference sequence). This CDR3 has 16 residues. Losses at the gene ends were 7 bases for V and 2 bases for J; bases not matched to a gene: 8. The CDR3 loop reads CASKPTGGRNTGELFF. In DNA form, the CDR3 reads TGTGCCAGTAAACCGACAGGGGGTCGTAACACCGGGGAGCTGTTTTTT.

This clone was recorded only once. The rearrangement uses TRBV7-6 and TRBJ1-4, with 8 bases lining up with TRBD1. CDR3 size: 14 residues. V dropped 4 bases and J dropped 8; count of bases not matched to a gene: 6. Germline CDR1 and CDR2: SGHVS and FNYEAQ. The CDR3 sequence is CASSSTGAWEKLFF. CDR3 DNA: TGTGCCAGCAGCTCGACAGGGGCTTGGGAAAAACTGTTTTTT.

This rearrangement joins TRBV6-5 to TRBJ2-1, with D perhaps being TRBD1 or TRBD2 (5 bases each). This CDR3 contains 15 residues. Per germline, CDR1 MNHEY and CDR2 SVGAGI. Trimming took 0 bases from V and 7 from J, leaving 13 bases between them. In nucleotides, the CDR3 is TGTGCCAGCAGTTACTCGGTTGTCGGGGCGAATGAGCAGTTCTTC. Translation gives CASSYSVVGANEQFF.

A few counts support this clone. V is TRBV14 and J is TRBJ2-7, with unresolved D. The CDR3 length is 13 residues. Germline values: CDR1 SGHDN, CDR2 FVKESK. Trimming cost V 1 base and J 7 bases, with 11 bases left between them. In DNA, the CDR3 is TGTGCCAGCAGCCAAGTACGCCTTGGGGAGCAGTACGTC. Translated: CASSQVRLGEQYV.

This sequence joins TRBV7-6 and TRBJ1-5; TRBD1 agrees at 9 bases. This CDR3 contains 15 residues. The V segment lost 8 bases and the J segment 4 bases; nucleotides outside the gene matches: 9. Per germline, CDR1 SGHVS and CDR2 FNYEAQ. The CDR3 region is CASARTGEGNQPQHF. Here the CDR3 DNA reads TGTGCCAGCGCTAGGACAGGGGAGGGAAATCAGCCCCAGCATTTT.

This clone came up once. The chain joins TRBV5-6 to TRBJ1-2, with TRBD1 matching 8 bases. CDR3 length equals 13 residues. Looked up from germline, CDR1 is SGHDT and CDR2 is YYEEEE. V lost 4 bases and J lost 8; bases outside the gene matches: 7. CDR3 coding DNA: TGTGCCAGCAGCCCCGTGACAGGGGCGGGCTACACCTTC. The encoded protein is CASSPVTGAGYTF. The complete variable domain, with remaining parts taken from reference TRBV5-6 and TRBJ1-2, reads DAGVTQSPTHLIKTRGQQVTLRCSPKSGHDTVSWYQQALGQGPQFIFQYYEEEERQRGNFPDRFSGHQFPNYSSELNVNALLLGDSALYLCASSPVTGAGYTFGSGTRLTVV.

CDR3 sequence: CASSLEGGVEQYV. CDR3 coding DNA: TGTGCCAGCAGCTTGGAAGGGGGGGTGGAGCAGTACGTC. This sequence joins TRBV5-7 and TRBJ2-7, with D tentatively TRBD2 (7 bases). TRBV5-7 is an open reading frame, and its role is uncertain. Trimming removed 0 bases at V and 7 bases at J, with 11 bases between. The length of the CDR3 is 13 residues.

V gene TRBV11-1 combines with J gene TRBJ1-1; 7 bases agree with TRBD1. There are 15 residues in the CDR3. In germline, CDR1 is SGHAT, CDR2 FQDESV (reference sequence). V lost 5 bases, J lost 4 bases, and 10 bases stayed unmatched. CDR3: CASSDARDSLTEAFF. CDR3 DNA sequence: TGTGCCAGCAGCGACGCCCGGGACAGTCTCACTGAAGCTTTCTTT.

The chain links TRBV19 to TRBJ2-7; 8 bases match TRBD1. Germline lookup yields CDR1 LNHDA and CDR2 SQIVND (reference sequence). V was clipped by 2 bases and J by 2 bases; unmatched bases: 5. CDR3 length: 15 amino acids. The CDR3 region is CASSIRGQDAYEQYV. CDR3 nucleotides: TGTGCCAGTAGTATACGGGGACAGGACGCCTACGAGCAGTACGTC.

The chain is built from TRBV27 and TRBJ2-5; unclear D gene. The V gene's germline CDR1 is MNHEY and CDR2 SMNVEV (reference sequence). CDR3 length equals 16 residues. V dropped 4 bases and J dropped 4 bases, with 19 bases sitting between them. CDR3 DNA sequence: TGTGCCAGCAGTTCTGTGGGTGGGGAACACAGAGAGACCCAGTACTTC. It translates to CASSSVGGEHRETQYF.

V usage is TRBV29-1 and J usage is TRBJ1-1; unclear D gene. CDR1 and CDR2 from the germline V gene are SQVTM and ANQGSEA. Trimming took off 0 bases at V and 4 bases at J, with 18 bases between the two ends. The CDR3 extends over 16 amino acids. The CDR3 nucleotides read TGCAGCGTTGAAGATTTGGACCCTGCTTGGAGCACTGAAGCTTTCTTT. Its translation: CSVEDLDPAWSTEAFF.

The chain is built from TRBV15 and TRBJ2-3, with D possibly being TRBD2 (6 bases). The CDR3 sequence is 13 residues long. V lost 8 bases and J lost 2, with 11 bases in between. Looked up from germline, CDR1 is LNHNV and CDR2 is YYDKDF (reference sequence). CDR3 region: CATGRGFTDTQYF. The CDR3 bases are TGTGCCACCGGGCGGGGATTCACAGATACGCAGTATTTT.

This rearrangement joins TRBV11-3 to TRBJ2-7; possibly TRBD1 for D (5 bases). The ends were cut back, 1 base at V and 11 bases at J, with 21 bases in the middle. The CDR3 is 15 amino acids. Per germline, CDR1 SGHNT and CDR2 YENEEA. The CDR3 nucleotides are TGTGCCAGCAGCTTAGCCGTGACAAGGGGCACGGAAGAGTACTTC. This encodes CASSLAVTRGTEEYF.

The chain combines TRBV27 with TRBJ2-6; possible D gene TRBD2, 5 bases. Germline values: CDR1 MNHEY, CDR2 SMNVEV (reference sequence). The CDR3 length is 17 residues. The ends were cut back, 4 bases at V and 3 bases at J, with 16 bases in the middle. As DNA, the CDR3 is TGTGCCAGCAGTTCCGGACGGCTCGGGGTTGGGGCCAACGTCCTGACTTTC. Translation gives CASSSGRLGVGANVLTF.

The chain is built from TRBV23-1 and TRBJ2-7; 11 bases fit TRBD1. TRBV23-1 is filed as an ORF, its function uncertain. The CDR3 is 13 residues long. V shed 10 bases and J 4 bases; nucleotides not matched to a gene: 6. CDR3 protein: CANPGQGVYEQYV. Written as DNA, the CDR3 is TGCGCCAACCCGGGACAGGGGGTTTACGAGCAGTACGTC.

This clone appeared a single time. The chain is built from TRBV7-6 and TRBJ1-4; D is perhaps TRBD1 (6 bases). The CDR3 runs 14 residues. Germline V lookup: CDR1 SGHVS, CDR2 FNYEAQ. V lost 5 bases to trimming and J lost 8 bases, with 15 bases between them. CDR3 sequence: CASSGGTQNEKLFF. CDR3 DNA sequence: TGTGCCAGCAGCGGAGGGACACAGAACGAAAAACTGTTTTTT.

The V gene is TRBV2, the J gene TRBJ1-2, with 12 bases aligning to TRBD1. The CDR3 totals 18 residues. Germline loops: CDR1 SNHLY, CDR2 FYNNEI. V gave up 6 bases and J gave up 3 bases; unmatched junction bases: 14. CDR3 sequence: CASRTHRGQGAKDYGYTF. The CDR3 bases are TGTGCCAGCAGAACACACAGGGGACAGGGGGCGAAGGACTATGGCTACACCTTC.